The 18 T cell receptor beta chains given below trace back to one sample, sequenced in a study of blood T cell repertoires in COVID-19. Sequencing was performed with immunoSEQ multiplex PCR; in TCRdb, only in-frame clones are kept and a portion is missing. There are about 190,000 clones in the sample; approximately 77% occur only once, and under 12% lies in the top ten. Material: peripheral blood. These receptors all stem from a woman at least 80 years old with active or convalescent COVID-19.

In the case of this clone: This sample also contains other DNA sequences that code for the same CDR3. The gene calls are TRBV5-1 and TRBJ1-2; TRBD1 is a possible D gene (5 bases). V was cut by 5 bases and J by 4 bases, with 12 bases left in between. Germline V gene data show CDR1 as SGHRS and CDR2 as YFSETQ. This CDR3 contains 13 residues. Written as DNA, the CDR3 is TGCGCCAGCAGGACAAGTAGGGGCTATGGCTACACCTTC. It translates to CASRTSRGYGYTF.

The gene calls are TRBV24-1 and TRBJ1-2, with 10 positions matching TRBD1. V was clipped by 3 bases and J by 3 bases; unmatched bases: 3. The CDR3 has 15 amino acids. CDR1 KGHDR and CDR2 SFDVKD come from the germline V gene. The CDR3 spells CATSDPGTGDYGYTF. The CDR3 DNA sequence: TGTGCCACCAGTGATCCCGGGACAGGGGACTATGGCTACACCTTC.

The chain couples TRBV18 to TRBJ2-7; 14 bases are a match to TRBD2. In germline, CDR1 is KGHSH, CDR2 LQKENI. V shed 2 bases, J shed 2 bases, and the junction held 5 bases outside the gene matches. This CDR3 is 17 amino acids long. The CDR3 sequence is CASSPLGLAGVAYEQYF. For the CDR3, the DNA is TGTGCCAGCTCACCATTGGGACTAGCGGGAGTCGCCTACGAGCAGTACTTC.

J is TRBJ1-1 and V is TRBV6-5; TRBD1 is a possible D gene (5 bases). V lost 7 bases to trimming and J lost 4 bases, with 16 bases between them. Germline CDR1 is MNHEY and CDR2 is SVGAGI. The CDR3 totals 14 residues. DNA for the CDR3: TGTGCCAGCACCGGGCGAACCCAGGGCACTGAAGCTTTCTTT. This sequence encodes CASTGRTQGTEAFF.

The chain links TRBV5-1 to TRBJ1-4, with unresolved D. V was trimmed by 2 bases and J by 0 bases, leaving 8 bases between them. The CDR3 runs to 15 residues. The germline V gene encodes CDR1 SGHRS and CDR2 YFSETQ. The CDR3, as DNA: TGCGCCAGCAGCTTTTCGACAACAACTAATGAAAAACTGTTTTTT. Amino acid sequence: CASSFSTTTNEKLFF.

In nucleotides, the CDR3 is TGTGCCAGCAGTCCTCTACTCGACAGGGGGAATAACTATGGCTACACCTTC. Translated, it gives CASSPLLDRGNNYGYTF. The rearrangement joins TRBV6-6 to TRBJ1-2, with TRBD1 matching 9 bases. The CDR3 covers 17 residues. The germline V gene has CDR1 MNHNY and CDR2 SVGAGI (reference sequence). With V trimmed by 5 bases and J by 1 base, 11 bases remained unmatched.

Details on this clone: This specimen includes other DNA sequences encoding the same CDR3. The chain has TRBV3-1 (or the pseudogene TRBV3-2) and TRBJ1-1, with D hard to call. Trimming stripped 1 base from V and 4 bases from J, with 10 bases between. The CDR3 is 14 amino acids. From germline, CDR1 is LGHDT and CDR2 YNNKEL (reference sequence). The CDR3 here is CASSQVRVGTEAFF. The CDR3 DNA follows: TGTGCCAGCAGCCAAGTACGGGTGGGCACTGAAGCTTTCTTT.

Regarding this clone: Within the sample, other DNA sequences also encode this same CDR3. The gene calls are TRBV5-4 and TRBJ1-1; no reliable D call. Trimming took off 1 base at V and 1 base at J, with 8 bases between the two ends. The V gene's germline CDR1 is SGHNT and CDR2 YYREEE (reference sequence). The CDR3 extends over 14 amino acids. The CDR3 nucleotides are TGTGCCAGCAGCTTGCGGAGAGAGAACACTGAAGCTTTCTTT. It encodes CASSLRRENTEAFF.

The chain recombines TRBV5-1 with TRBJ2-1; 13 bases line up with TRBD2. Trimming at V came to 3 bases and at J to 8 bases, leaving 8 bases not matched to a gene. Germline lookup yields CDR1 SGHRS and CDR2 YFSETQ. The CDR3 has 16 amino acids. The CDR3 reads CASSSAGLAGVDEQFF. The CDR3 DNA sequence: TGCGCCAGCAGCTCCGCCGGACTAGCGGGAGTGGATGAGCAGTTCTTC.

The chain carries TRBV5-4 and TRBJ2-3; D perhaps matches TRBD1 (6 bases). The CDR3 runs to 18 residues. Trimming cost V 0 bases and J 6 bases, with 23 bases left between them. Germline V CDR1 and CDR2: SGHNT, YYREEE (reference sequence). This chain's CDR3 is CASSLGALTQGLADTQYF. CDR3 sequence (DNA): TGTGCCAGCAGCTTGGGTGCCCTGACGCAGGGGCTAGCCGATACGCAGTATTTT.

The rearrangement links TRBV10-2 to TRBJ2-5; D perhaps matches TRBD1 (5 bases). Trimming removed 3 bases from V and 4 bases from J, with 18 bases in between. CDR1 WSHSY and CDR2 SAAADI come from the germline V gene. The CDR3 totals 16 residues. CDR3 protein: CASSDRVVGSGETQYF. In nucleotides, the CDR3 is TGCGCCAGCAGTGACAGGGTGGTAGGGTCCGGAGAGACCCAGTACTTC.

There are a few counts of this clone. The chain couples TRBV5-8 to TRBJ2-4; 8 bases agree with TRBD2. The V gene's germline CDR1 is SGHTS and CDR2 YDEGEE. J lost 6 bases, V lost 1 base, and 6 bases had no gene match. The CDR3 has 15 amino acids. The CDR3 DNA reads TGTGCCAGCAGCTTGCGGGGCAGCGGGGGAAACATTCAGTACTTC. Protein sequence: CASSLRGSGGNIQYF.

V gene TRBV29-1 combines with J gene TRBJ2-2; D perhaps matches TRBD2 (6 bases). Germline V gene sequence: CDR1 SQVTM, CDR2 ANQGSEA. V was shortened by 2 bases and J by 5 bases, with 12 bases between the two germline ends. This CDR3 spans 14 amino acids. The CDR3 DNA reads TGCAGCGTTGAACCCCCAGGGAGGACCGGGGAGCTGTTTTTT. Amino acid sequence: CSVEPPGRTGELFF.

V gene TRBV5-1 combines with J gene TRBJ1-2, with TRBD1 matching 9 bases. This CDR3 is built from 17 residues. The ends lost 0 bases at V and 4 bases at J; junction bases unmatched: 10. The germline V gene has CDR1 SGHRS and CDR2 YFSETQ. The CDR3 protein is CASSLVGTGLQSYGYTF. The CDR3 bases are TGCGCCAGCAGCTTGGTCGGGACAGGGCTGCAGTCCTATGGCTACACCTTC. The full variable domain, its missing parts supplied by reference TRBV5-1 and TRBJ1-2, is KAGVTQTPRYLIKTRGQQVTLSCSPISGHRSVSWYQQTPGQGLQFLFEYFSETQRNKGNFPGRFSGRQFSNSRSEMNVSTLELGDSALYLCASSLVGTGLQSYGYTFGSGTRLTVV.

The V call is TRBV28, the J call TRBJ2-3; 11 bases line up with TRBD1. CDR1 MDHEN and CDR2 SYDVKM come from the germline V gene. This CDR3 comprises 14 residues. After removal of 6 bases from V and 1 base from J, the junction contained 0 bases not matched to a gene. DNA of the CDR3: TGTGCCAGCAGGGACAGGGGGCGCACAGATACGCAGTATTTT. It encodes CASRDRGRTDTQYF.

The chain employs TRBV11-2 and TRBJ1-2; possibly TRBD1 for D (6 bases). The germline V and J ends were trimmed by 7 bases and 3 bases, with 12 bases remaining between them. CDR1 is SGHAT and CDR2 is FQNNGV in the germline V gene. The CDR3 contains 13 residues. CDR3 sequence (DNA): TGTGCCAGCACCCAAGGACAGTACTATGGCTACACCTTC. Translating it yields CASTQGQYYGYTF.

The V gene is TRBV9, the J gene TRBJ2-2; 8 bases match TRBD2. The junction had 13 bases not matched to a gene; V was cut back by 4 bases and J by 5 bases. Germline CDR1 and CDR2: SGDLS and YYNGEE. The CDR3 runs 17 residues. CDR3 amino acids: CASSPRYSGRHTGELFF. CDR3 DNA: TGTGCCAGCAGCCCGAGATACAGCGGGAGACATACCGGGGAGCTGTTTTTT.

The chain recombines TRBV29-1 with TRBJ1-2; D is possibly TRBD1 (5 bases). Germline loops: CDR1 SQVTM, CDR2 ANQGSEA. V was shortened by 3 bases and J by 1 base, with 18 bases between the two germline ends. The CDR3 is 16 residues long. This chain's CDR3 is CSVDVGGGRGNYGYTF. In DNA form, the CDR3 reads TGCAGCGTTGACGTCGGCGGGGGACGGGGTAACTATGGCTACACCTTC.